Below are 3 T cell receptor beta chains sequenced from a single sample in a study of T cells in Graves' hyperthyroidism and ophthalmopathy. Amplification of TCR beta CDR3 regions was performed using RNA transcripts as template. Primed by the HTBI set, a first-round RT-PCR was run on the TCR CDR3. A single record per CDR3 protein comes from TCRdb applying MiXCR to the multiplex PCR reads. The sample has over 550,000 distinct CDR3 sequences; 16% are singletons. The sequencing input was blood. The receptors shown here come from a woman aged 18-29 years with Graves' hyperthyroidism.

This clonotype was seen many times. J is TRBJ2-1 and V is TRBV2; D may correspond to TRBD1 or TRBD2 (5 bases each). The CDR3 consists of 14 residues. The V and J ends lost 7 bases and 0 bases respectively, with 10 bases between them. Germline V lookup: CDR1 SNHLY, CDR2 FYNNEI. The CDR3 sequence: CASKPGSSYNEQFF. The CDR3 DNA sequence: TGTGCCAGCAAGCCAGGGAGCTCCTACAATGAGCAGTTCTTC.

This clonotype showed up just a few times. The chain combines TRBV5-1 with TRBJ1-6, with 8 bases identical to TRBD1. The germline gives CDR1 SGHRS, CDR2 YFSETQ. Trimming took 4 bases from V and 7 from J; bases not matched to a gene: 13. The CDR3 totals 17 residues. CDR3 sequence: CASSKFSGGARNSPLHF. The CDR3 DNA follows: TGCGCCAGCAGCAAATTTTCAGGGGGCGCGCGGAATTCACCCCTCCACTTT.

This clonotype was seen more than once but under ten times. The chain couples TRBV19 to TRBJ1-5; D possibly corresponds to TRBD1 (5 bases). Germline-derived CDR1 and CDR2 are LNHDA and SQIVND (reference sequence). The V and J ends lost 6 bases and 3 bases respectively, with 21 bases between them. This CDR3 region has 17 residues. The CDR3 DNA sequence: TGTGCCAGTAGAAAATCCCTGGGAGGGGTCGACAATCAGCCCCAGCATTTT. Translation gives CASRKSLGGVDNQPQHF.